The source of this T cell receptor beta chain is a study of Graves' ophthalmopathy and Graves' hyperthyroidism. PBMCs came from 8.5 to 10 ml of fresh peripheral blood. Beta-chain TCR CDR3 regions were amplified from RNA transcripts. The authors performed first-round RT-PCR with HTBI primers and then a second-round multiplex PCR. TCRdb called the multiplex PCR reads again in MiXCR, with one record for every CDR3 protein. Among 350,000 or so distinct CDR3 sequences listed, roughly 15% were seen once. The germline V gene encodes CDR1 LNHNV and CDR2 YYDKDF (reference sequence). This CDR3 is built from 15 residues. Trimming pared 3 bases from V and 0 bases from J, leaving 11 bases between.

The chain has TRBV15 and TRBJ2-5, with D unclear. Sequencing was carried out using peripheral blood. The TCR originated in an adult man with Graves' ophthalmopathy. CDR3: CATSSVSGYQETQYF. Here the CDR3 DNA reads TGTGCCACCAGCAGTGTTTCCGGGTACCAAGAGACCCAGTACTTC.